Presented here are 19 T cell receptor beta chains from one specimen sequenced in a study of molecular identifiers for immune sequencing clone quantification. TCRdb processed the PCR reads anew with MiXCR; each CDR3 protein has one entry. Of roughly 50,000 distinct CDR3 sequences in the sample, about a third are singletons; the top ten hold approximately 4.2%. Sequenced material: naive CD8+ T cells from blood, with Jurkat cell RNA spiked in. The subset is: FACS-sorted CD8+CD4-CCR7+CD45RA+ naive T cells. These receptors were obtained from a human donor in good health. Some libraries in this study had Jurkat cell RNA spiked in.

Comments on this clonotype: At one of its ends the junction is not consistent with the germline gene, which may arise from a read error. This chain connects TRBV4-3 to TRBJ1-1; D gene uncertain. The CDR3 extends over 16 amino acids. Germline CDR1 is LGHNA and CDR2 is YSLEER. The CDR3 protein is CARSQDACRRHTEAFF. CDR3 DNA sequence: TGCGCCAGGAGCCAAGATGCGTGCAGGAGGCATACTGAAGCTTTCTTT.

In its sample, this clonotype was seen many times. The CDR3 DNA reads as TGTGCCAGTGGCAGCAGATTGAACACTGAAGCTTTCTTT. Translating it yields CASGSRLNTEAFF. The chain uses TRBV12-3 or TRBV12-4 and TRBJ1-1; D unclear. Trimming removed 9 bases at V and 0 bases at J, with 11 bases between. The CDR3 contains 13 residues.

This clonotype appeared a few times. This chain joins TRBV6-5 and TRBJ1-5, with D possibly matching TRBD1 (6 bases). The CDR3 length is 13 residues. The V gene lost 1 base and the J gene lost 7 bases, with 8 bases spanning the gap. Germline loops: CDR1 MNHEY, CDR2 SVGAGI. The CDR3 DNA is TGTGCCAGCAGTTACTTAGGGGGACAGCCCCAGCATTTT. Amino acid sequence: CASSYLGGQPQHF.

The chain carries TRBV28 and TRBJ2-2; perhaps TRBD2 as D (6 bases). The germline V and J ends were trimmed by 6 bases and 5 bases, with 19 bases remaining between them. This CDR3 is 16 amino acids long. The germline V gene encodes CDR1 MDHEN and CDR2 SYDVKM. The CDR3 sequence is CASSPPGLGLTGELFF. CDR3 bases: TGTGCCAGCAGCCCCCCGGGACTTGGGTTGACCGGGGAGCTGTTTTTT.

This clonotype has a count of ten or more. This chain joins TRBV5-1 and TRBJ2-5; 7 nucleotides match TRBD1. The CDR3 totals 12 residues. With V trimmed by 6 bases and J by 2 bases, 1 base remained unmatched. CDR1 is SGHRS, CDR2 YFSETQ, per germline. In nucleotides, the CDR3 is TGCGCCAGCACAGGGGGACAAGAGACCCAGTACTTC. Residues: CASTGGQETQYF.

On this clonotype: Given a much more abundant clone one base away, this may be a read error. CDR3 bases: TGTGCCAGCAGCTTAGGTTCTAGCGGGATCCAAGAGACCCAGTGCTTC. This gives the protein CASSLGSSGIQETQCF. V gene TRBV13 combines with J gene TRBJ2-5; 9 bases are a match to TRBD2. This CDR3 comprises 16 residues. Germline V lookup: CDR1 PRHDT, CDR2 FYEKMQ (reference sequence).

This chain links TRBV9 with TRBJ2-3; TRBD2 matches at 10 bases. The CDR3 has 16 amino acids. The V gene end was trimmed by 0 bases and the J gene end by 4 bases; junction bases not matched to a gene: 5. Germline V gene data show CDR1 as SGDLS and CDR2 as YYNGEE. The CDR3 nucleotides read TGTGCCAGCAGCGTAGTAGCGGGAGGTGGTGCAGATACGCAGTATTTT. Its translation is CASSVVAGGGADTQYF.

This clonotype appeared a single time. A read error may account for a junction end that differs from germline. The CDR3 sequence: CASSSKVHEQYF. The CDR3, as DNA: TGTGCTAGCAGCTCGAAGGTCCACGAGCAGTACTTC. V usage is TRBV7-7 and J usage is TRBJ2-7; D not resolved. This CDR3 is built from 12 residues. Germline CDR1 SSHAT, CDR2 FNYEAQ (reference sequence).

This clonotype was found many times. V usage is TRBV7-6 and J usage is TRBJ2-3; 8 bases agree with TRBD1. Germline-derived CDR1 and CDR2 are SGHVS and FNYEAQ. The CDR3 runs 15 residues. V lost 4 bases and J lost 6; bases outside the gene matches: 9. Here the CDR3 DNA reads TGTGCCAGCAGCTCCTGGACAGGGAGGCCTGATACGCAGTATTTT. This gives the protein CASSSWTGRPDTQYF.

CDR3: CASSLTGVEQYF. The CDR3 coding sequence is TGTGCCAGCAGCCTCACAGGGGTTGAACAGTACTTC. This rearrangement joins TRBV12-3 or TRBV12-4 to TRBJ2-7, with 7 bases fitting TRBD1. The J segment lost 10 bases and the V segment lost 6 bases, leaving 9 bases of the junction unmatched. The CDR3 is 12 amino acids.

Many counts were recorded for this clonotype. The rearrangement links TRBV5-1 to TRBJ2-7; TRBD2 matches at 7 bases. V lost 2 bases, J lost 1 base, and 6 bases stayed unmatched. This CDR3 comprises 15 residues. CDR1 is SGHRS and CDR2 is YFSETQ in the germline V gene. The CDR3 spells CASSFRLAASYEQYF. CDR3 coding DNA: TGCGCCAGCAGCTTCCGACTAGCCGCTTCCTACGAGCAGTACTTC. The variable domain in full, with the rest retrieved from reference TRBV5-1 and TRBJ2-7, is KAGVTQTPRYLIKTRGQQVTLSCSPISGHRSVSWYQQTPGQGLQFLFEYFSETQRNKGNFPGRFSGRQFSNSRSEMNVSTLELGDSALYLCASSFRLAASYEQYFGPGTRLTVT.

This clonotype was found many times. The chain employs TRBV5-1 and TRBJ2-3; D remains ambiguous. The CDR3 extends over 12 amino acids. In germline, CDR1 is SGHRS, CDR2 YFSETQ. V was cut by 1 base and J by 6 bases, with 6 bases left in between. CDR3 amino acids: CASSLSSDTQYF. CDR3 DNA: TGCGCCAGCAGCTTGTCTTCGGATACGCAGTATTTT.

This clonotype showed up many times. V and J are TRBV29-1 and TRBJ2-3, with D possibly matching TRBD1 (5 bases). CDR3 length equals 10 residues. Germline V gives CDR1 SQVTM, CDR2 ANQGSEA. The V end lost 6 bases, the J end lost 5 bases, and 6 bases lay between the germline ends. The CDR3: CSVQGDTQYF. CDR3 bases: TGCAGCGTCCAGGGAGATACGCAGTATTTT.

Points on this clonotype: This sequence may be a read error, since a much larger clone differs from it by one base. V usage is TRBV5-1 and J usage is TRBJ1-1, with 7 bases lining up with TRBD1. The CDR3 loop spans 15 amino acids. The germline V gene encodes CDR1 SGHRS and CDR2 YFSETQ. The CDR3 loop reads CACSLETGRNTEAFF. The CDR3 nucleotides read TGCGCCTGCAGCTTGGAGACAGGGAGGAACACTGAAGCTTTCTTT.

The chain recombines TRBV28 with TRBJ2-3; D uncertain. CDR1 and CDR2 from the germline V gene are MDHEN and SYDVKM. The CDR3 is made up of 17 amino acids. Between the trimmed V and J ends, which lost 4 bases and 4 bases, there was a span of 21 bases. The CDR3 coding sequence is TGTGCCAGCAGTTCGTTAACACTCGACCGGGCTCCAGATACGCAGTATTTT. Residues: CASSSLTLDRAPDTQYF.

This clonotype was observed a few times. The CDR3 loop reads CASSFPSSGKSTDTQYF. As DNA, the CDR3 is TGTGCCAGCAGTTTCCCCTCTAGCGGGAAATCCACAGATACGCAGTATTTT. This chain uses TRBV28 with TRBJ2-3; 9 nucleotides align to TRBD2. The J segment lost 2 bases and the V segment lost 3 bases, leaving 9 bases of the junction unmatched. This CDR3 contains 17 residues. The germline CDR1 and CDR2 sequences are MDHEN and SYDVKM.

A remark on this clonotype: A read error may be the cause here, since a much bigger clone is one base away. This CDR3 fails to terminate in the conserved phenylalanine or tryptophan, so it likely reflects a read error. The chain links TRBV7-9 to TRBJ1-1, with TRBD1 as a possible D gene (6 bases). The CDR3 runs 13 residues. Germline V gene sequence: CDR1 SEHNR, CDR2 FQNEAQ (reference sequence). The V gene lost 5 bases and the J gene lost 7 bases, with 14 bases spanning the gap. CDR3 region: CASSPSDRFEAFI. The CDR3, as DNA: TGTGCCAGCAGCCCTTCGGACAGATTTGAAGCTTTCATT.

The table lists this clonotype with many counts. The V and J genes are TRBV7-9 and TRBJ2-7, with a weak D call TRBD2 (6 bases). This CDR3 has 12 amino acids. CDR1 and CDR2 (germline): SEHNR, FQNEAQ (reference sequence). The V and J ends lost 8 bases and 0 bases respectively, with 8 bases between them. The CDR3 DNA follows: TGTGCCAGCCACGGGGGCTCCTACGAGCAGTACTTC. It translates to CASHGGSYEQYF.

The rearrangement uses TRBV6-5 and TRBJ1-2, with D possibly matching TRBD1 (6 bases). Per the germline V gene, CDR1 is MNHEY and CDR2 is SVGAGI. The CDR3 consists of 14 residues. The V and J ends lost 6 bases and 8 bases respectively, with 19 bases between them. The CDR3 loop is CASSPLNPGGGYTF. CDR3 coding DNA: TGTGCCAGCAGCCCTTTAAATCCGGGGGGCGGCTACACCTTC.